Here is one T cell receptor (beta chain) with its context. Measured with immunoSEQ multiplex PCR; TCRdb has only the in-frame clones, and not every one. Here the sample spans some 44,000 clones, around 85% being singletons. The CDR3 has 14 residues. Germline V CDR1 and CDR2: SGHTA, FQGNSA. Trimming left V 2 bases short and J 0 bases short, with 6 bases between. This entry is derived from a study of OX40 agonist ivuxolimab in advanced cancers. Turning to the study itself: An agonistic human IgG2 monoclonal antibody against OX40 (CD134) was given.

Patients were ruled out by autoimmune disease history or systemic immunosuppression. The sequencing here drew on CD4+ or CD8+ T cells sorted from blood, taken in a trial of the OX40 agonist ivuxolimab. This chain joins TRBV7-2 and TRBJ2-3, with D uncertain. This receptor was obtained from an adult with an advanced solid tumor such as melanoma, head and neck, liver or kidney cancer. CDR3 amino acids: CASSLLTSTDTQYF. CDR3 coding DNA: TGTGCCAGCAGCTTACTTACTAGCACAGATACGCAGTATTTT.